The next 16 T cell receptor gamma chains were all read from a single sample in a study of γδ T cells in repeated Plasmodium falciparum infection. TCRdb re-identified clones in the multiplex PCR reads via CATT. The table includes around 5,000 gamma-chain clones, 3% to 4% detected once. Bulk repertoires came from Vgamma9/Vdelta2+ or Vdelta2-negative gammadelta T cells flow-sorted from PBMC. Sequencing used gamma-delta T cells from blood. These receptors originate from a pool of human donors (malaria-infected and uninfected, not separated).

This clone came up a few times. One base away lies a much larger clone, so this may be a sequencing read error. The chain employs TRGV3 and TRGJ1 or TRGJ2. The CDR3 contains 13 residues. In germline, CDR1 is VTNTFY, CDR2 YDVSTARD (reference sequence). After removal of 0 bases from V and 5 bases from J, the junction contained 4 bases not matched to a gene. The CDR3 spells CATWDRVHYKKLF. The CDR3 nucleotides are TGTGCCACCTGGGACAGGGTTCATTATAAGAAACTCTTT.

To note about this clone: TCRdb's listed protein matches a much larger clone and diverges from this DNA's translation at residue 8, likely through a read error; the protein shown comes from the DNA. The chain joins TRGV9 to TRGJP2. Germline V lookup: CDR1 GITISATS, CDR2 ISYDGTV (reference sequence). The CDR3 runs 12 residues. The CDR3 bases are TGTGCCTTGTGGGAAGGTGATTGTATCAAGACGTTT. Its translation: CALWEGDCIKTF.

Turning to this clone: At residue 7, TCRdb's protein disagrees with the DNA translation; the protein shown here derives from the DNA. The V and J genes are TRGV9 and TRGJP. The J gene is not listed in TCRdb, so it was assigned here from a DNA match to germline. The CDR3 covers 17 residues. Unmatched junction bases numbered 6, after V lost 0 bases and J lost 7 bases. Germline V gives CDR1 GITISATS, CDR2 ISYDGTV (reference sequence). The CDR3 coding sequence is TGTGCCTTGTGGGAGGTGCCGTGGGAGTTGGGCAAAAAAATCAAGGTATTT. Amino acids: CALWEVPWELGKKIKVF.

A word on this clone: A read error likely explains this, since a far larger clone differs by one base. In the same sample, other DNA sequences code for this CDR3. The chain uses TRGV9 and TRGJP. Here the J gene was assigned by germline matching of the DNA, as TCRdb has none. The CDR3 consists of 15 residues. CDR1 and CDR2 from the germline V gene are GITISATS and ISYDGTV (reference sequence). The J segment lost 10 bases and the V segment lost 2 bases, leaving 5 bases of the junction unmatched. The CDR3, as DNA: TGTGCCTTGTGGGAGGAGTCATTGGGCAAAAAAATCAAGGTATTT. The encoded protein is CALWEESLGKKIKVF.

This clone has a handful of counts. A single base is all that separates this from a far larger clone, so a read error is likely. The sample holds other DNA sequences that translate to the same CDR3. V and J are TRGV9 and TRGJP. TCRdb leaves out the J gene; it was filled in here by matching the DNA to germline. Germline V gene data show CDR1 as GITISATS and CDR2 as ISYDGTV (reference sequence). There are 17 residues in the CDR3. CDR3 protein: CALWEVQQELGKKIKVF. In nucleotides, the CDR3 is TGTGCCTTGTGGGAGGTACAACAAGAGCTGGGCAAAAAAATCAAGGTATTT.

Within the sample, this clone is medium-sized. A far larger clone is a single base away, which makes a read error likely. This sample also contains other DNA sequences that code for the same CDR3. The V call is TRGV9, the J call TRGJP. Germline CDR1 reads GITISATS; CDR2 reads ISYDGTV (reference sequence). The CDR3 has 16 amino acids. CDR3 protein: CALWEPQELGKKIKVF. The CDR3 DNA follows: TGCGCCTTGTGGGAACCACAAGAGTTGGGCAAAAAAATCAAGGTATTT.

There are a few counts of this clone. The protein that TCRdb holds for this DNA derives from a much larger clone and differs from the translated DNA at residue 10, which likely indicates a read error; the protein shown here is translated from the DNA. CDR3 protein: CATWDGRSRIKKLF. CDR3 coding DNA: TGTGCCACCTGGGACGGGCGATCGAGGATTAAGAAACTCTTT. The chain links TRGV2 to TRGJ1 or TRGJ2. Since TCRdb gives no J gene, matching the DNA to germline was used here to assign it. Germline V gene sequence: CDR1 EGSNGY, CDR2 YDSYNSKV. V shed 0 bases, J shed 9 bases, and the junction held 11 bases outside the gene matches. This CDR3 is 14 amino acids long.

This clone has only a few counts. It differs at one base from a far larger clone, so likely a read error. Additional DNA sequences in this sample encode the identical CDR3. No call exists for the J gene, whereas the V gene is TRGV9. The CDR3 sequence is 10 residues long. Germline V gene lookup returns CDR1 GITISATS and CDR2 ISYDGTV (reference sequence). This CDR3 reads CALWEDKKLF. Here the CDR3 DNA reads TGTGCCTTGTGGGAGGATAAGAAACTCTTC.

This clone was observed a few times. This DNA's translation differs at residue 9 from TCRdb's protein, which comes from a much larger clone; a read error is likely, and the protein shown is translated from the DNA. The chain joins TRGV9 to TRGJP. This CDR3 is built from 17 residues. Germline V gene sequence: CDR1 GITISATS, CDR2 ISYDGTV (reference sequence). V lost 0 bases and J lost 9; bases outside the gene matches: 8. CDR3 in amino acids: CALWEVQGGLGKKIKVF. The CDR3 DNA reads TGTGCCTTGTGGGAGGTGCAGGGTGGGTTGGGCAAAAAAATCAAGGTATTT.

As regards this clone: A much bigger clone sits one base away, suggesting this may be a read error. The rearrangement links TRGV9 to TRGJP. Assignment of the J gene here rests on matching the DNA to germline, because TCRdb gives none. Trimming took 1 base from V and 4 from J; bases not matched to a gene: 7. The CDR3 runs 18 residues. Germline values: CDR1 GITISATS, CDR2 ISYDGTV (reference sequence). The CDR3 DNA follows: TGTGCCTTGTGGGAGGTCCGAAAACAAGAGTTGGGCAAAAAAATCAAGGTATTT. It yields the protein CALWEVRKQELGKKIKVF.

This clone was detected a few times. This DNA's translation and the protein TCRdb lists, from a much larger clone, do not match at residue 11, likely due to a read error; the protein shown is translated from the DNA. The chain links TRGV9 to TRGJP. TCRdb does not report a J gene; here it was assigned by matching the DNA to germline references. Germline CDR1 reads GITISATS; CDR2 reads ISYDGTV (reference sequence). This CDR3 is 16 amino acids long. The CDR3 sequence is CALWEVHLLGEKIKVF. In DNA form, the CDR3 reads TGTGCCTTGTGGGAGGTGCACCTGTTGGGCGAAAAAATCAAGGTATTT.

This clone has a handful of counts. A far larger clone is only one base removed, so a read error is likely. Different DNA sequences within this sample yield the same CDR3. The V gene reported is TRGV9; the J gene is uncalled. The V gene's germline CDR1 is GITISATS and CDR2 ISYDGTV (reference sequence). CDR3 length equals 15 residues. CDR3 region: CALWEVRMGKKIKVF. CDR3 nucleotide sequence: TGTGCCTTGTGGGAGGTGCGGATGGGCAAAAAAATCAAAGTATTT.

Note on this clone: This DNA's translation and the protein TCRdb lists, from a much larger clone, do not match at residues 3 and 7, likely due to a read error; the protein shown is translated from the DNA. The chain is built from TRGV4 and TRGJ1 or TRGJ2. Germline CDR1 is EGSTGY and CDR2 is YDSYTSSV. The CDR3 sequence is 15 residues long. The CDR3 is CANWDGTGDYYKKLF. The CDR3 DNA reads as TGTGCCAACTGGGATGGGACAGGGGATTATTATAAGAAACTCTTT.

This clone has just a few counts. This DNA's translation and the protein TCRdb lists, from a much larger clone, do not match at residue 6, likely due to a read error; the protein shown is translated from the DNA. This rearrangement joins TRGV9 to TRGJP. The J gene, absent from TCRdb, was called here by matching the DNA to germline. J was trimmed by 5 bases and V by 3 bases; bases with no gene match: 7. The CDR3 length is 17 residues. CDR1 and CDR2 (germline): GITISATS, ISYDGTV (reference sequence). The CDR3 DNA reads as TGTGCCTTGTGGGAGACCCTGGAAGAGTTGGGCAAAAAAATCAAGGTATTT. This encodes CALWETLEELGKKIKVF.

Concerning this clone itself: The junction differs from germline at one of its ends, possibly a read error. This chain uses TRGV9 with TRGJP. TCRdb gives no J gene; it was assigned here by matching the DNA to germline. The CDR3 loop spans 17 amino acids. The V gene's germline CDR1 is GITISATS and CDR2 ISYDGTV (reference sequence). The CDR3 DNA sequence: TGCGCCTTGTGGAAGTATCGGCGGGAGTTGGGCAAAAAAATCAAGGTATTT. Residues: CALWKYRRELGKKIKVF.

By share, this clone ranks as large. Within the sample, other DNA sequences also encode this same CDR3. Written as DNA, the CDR3 is TGTGCCTTGTGGGAGAGTCGAGAGTTGGGCAAAAAAATCAAGGTATTT. This encodes CALWESRELGKKIKVF. The V call is TRGV9, the J call TRGJP. The junction had 5 bases not matched to a gene; V was cut back by 3 bases and J by 6 bases. Germline V CDR1 and CDR2: GITISATS, ISYDGTV (reference sequence). The CDR3 is 16 amino acids.